Listed here is a single T cell receptor (beta chain). This clonotype was observed a handful of times. Its antigen target is currently unknown. Base qualities were left out, and no much larger clone turns up one base away. Sequencing was carried out with an Illumina NovaSeq 6000. cDNA libraries for TCRalpha and TCRbeta were prepared by 5'RACE using constant-segment primers, with sample barcodes and unique molecular identifiers added. Trizol reagent was used to extract RNA from every sample. The libraries were amplified in two PCR steps, and the second step added a second sample barcode and Illumina TruSeq adapters. Libraries were sequenced on an Illumina NovaSeq with 2 x 150 bp paired-end reads. The paper's data handling went like this. The reads were demultiplexed and collapsed into UMI-guided consensus sequences using migec v1.2.7. With mixcr v2.1.11, UMI consensuses were aligned to TRA and TRB V and J templates and assembled into clonotypes. A clonotype was counted as expanded or contracted only if both edgeR and NoisET called the change significant, with noise models trained on biological replicates. edgeR calls used a false discovery rate-adjusted p below 0.01 and a log2 fold-change threshold of 1. PCA with hierarchical clustering of max-normalized trajectories of the 1000 most abundant clonotypes was used as exploratory dynamics analysis. Separately sequenced CD4+ and CD8+ repertoires were used to assign the CD4 or CD8 phenotype of responding clones. In TCRdb, the public reads were trimmed at Q25 with fastp and aligned with MiXCR, with productive beta chains retained. Rows with one shared CDR3 protein collapse into an entry with the most common genes and DNA. The V and J calls and clone size come from TCRdb's table, not from the authors' own analysis. This sample lists approximately 500,000 distinct CDR3 sequences; about 23% were detected once. The ten largest clones capture roughly an eighth of the sample.

This specimen belongs to a study of T-cell memory formation after mild COVID-19 (dated by TCRdb to the early 2020s). Background on the whole study: TCR sequence clusters from the two donors were found to be largely donor specific. Longitudinal TCRalpha and TCRbeta repertoire sequencing tracked T-cell clones expanding and contracting after mild COVID-19 in a couple of donors. The cohort was made up of two young adult volunteers, one female and one male, who were previously healthy.

Ficoll-Paque density gradient centrifugation was the method used to isolate PBMCs. The full study reports these points: SARS-CoV-2 specificity of the second-wave clones peaking on day 37 was not confirmed. From day 15 to 85, contracting clones showed balanced CD4/CD8 phenotypes, whereas a second wave of clones that expanded from day 15 to 37 leaned towards CD4+. Contracting CD4+ clones were located mainly in the CM and EM memory subsets, whereas CD8+ clones were found to be enriched in EMRA. Only two mild cases were covered in the study, and larger cohorts including severe cases with pre-infection samples were considered necessary. Some responding clones were found in pre-infection memory, which suggests that pre-existing cross-reactive memory T cells took part in the SARS-CoV-2 response.

Source material: PBMCs or a T cell subset sorted from them (not recorded which). The source of this sequence is an adult woman who had mild COVID-19 (a few samples of this study predate the infection). The sample titles of this study are shuffled in the database, so cell type and time point are left out; the donor was told from shared clones.

The sequence in DNA is TGTGCCAGCAGTGCGACACTAGCGGGAGAGAGGGATGAGCAGTTCTTC. Its protein product is CASSATLAGERDEQFF. The chain is encoded by TRBV27 joined to TRBJ2-1; 11 middle bases align to TRBD2. From cysteine to phenylalanine, the CDR3 is 16 amino acids long. Only the CDR3 part of the read is kept: 48 bases, read in frame from the first base. Trimming leaves V shorter by 5 bases and J shorter by 8 bases, with the junction holding 11 bases beyond the gene matches. CDR1 and CDR2, looked up from the germline V gene (reference sequence), are MNHEY and SMNVEV.